Listed below are T cell receptor beta chains from one sample, sequenced in a study of T cell responses to AZD1222 COVID-19 vaccine. The assay was immunoSEQ multiplex PCR, and TCRdb's table has in-frame clones only and misses some. Of approximately 100,000 clones listed, 87% are singletons. The material was peripheral blood, obtained 28 days after the second AZD1222 dose. The origin of the receptors is an adult who received the AZD1222 COVID-19 vaccine. CDR3s include the opening cysteine and the closing phenylalanine or tryptophan. D genes are given only for firm matches. The listing skips clone size in some rows; elsewhere it reads once, few, many or a size class.

TRBV24-1,TRBJ1-2,NA,NA,TGTGCCACCAGTGAGAGTGACACAATCTATGGCTACACCTTC,CATSESDTIYGYTF
TRBV7-8,TRBJ2-3,NA,NA,TGTGCCAGCAGGGCTGCCAGGGAGGGCACAGATACGCAGTATTTT,CASRAAREGTDTQYF
TRBV28,TRBJ2-7,NA,NA,TGTGCCAGCCACCTCCCGGATTCCTACGAGCAGTACTTC,CASHLPDSYEQYF
TRBV28,TRBJ2-7,NA,NA,TGTGCCAGCAGAGACAGAAACTACGAGCAGTACTTC,CASRDRNYEQYF
TRBV5-1,TRBJ2-2,NA,NA,TGCGCCAGCAGCTACGGGACGAGGGATTTCCCCGGGGAGCTGTTTTTT,CASSYGTRDFPGELFF
TRBV7-3,TRBJ1-2,NA,NA,TGTGCCAGCAGCTTATCGGGGGCGGATGGCTACACCTTC,CASSLSGADGYTF
TRBV23-1,TRBJ2-7,NA,TRBD1,TGCGCCAGCAGTCCTCCTCAGCCCCCGGACAGGGAACCCTACGAGCAGTACTTC,CASSPPQPPDREPYEQYF
TRBV7-8,TRBJ2-4,NA,TRBD2,TGTGCCAGCAGCGCCAGGGTAGCGGGCCCAGCCAAAAACATTCAGTACTTC,CASSARVAGPAKNIQYF
TRBV7-6,TRBJ2-1,NA,NA,TGTGCCAGCAGCTCCACCAAGGGTCGGCGGGACGTAATGGTCACCTACAATGAGCAGTTCTTC,CASSSTKGRRDVMVTYNEQFF
TRBV29-1,TRBJ2-2,NA,NA,TGCAGCGTCTCGGGTTTCACCGGGGAGCTGTTTTTT,CSVSGFTGELFF
TRBV4-1,TRBJ2-7,NA,NA,TGCGCCAGCAGCCTGCGGGACAGCCCCTACGAGCAGTACTTC,CASSLRDSPYEQYF
TRBV20-1,TRBJ2-7,NA,NA,TGCAGTGCTAGTGGTGGGAGAACGCCGCGCCTATCCTACGAGCAGTACTTC,CSASGGRTPRLSYEQYF
TRBV6-6,TRBJ2-7,NA,NA,TGTGCCAGCAGTTACTCGTCCAGGGTCGAGCAGTACTTC,CASSYSSRVEQYF
TRBV2,TRBJ2-5,NA,NA,NA,CASSSSIVLAGRGETQYF
TRBV5-4,TRBJ2-4,NA,TRBD1,TGTGCCAGCAGCTACTGGGACAGAACTTTAGCCAAAAACATTCAGTACTTC,CASSYWDRTLAKNIQYF
TRBV5-1,TRBJ1-5,NA,TRBD1,TGCGCCAGCAGGCCGGACAGGGAGTACCTAAATCAGCCCCAGCATTTT,CASRPDREYLNQPQHF
TRBV7-7,TRBJ2-2,once,TRBD1,TGTGCTAGCAGCTCCCGGACAGGGGGAACCGGGGAGCTGTTTTTT,CASSSRTGGTGELFF
TRBV27,TRBJ1-6,NA,NA,TGTGCCACCCGACCGGGAGCATATAATTCACCCCTCCACTTT,CATRPGAYNSPLHF
TRBV28,TRBJ1-2,NA,TRBD1,TGTGCCAGCAGCGTGACAGGGACTTTAGATGGCTACACCTTC,CASSVTGTLDGYTF
TRBV7-9,TRBJ2-7,NA,NA,TGTGCCAGCAGCTTATACTCCTACGAGCAGTACTTC,CASSLYSYEQYF